The 24 T cell receptor beta chains below all came from one sample that was sequenced in a study of technical replicates of blood from a handful of donors. Generated by immunoSEQ multiplex PCR, the TCRdb table keeps only in-frame clones and is missing some. The table has about 74,000 clones, about 88% seen once. Sequenced sample: T cells isolated from PBMCs. These receptors were taken from a human donor in good health.

V gene TRBV2 combines with J gene TRBJ1-1, with D perhaps matching TRBD1 (6 bases). This CDR3 has 15 amino acids. V was pared by 4 bases and J by 8 bases, with 20 bases between. Looked up from germline, CDR1 is SNHLY and CDR2 is FYNNEI. The CDR3 coding sequence is TGTGCCAGCAGTGGAAGCGGGGGGCGAGATCTAGAAGCTTTCTTT. Translation: CASSGSGGRDLEAFF.

The chain has TRBV2 and TRBJ2-7; 9 bases agree with TRBD1. The CDR3 sequence is 13 residues long. Germline V gene sequence: CDR1 SNHLY, CDR2 FYNNEI. V was pared by 4 bases and J by 2 bases, with 0 bases of the junction left unmatched. The CDR3 here is CASSGTGAYEQYF. CDR3 DNA sequence: TGTGCCAGCAGTGGGACAGGGGCCTACGAGCAGTACTTC.

The gene calls are TRBV5-6 and TRBJ1-2; no clear D gene. Germline CDR1 reads SGHDT; CDR2 reads YYEEEE. The V end lost 4 bases, the J end lost 10 bases, and 11 bases lay between the germline ends. CDR3 length: 11 residues. The CDR3 sequence is CASSLQRSYTF. In DNA, the CDR3 is TGTGCCAGCAGCCTCCAGCGGTCCTACACCTTC.

Here the CDR3 DNA reads TGTGCCAGCAGCCGTGGACAGGAATCAGATACGCAGTATTTT. Its protein product is CASSRGQESDTQYF. The chain employs TRBV7-2 and TRBJ2-3, with TRBD1 matching 7 bases. The CDR3 covers 14 residues. The V and J ends lost 5 bases and 4 bases, in that order; junction bases with no gene match: 6. Germline V gene lookup returns CDR1 SGHTA and CDR2 FQGNSA.

The rearrangement links TRBV5-1 to TRBJ2-1; D is perhaps TRBD2 (5 bases). Trimming stripped 4 bases from V and 6 bases from J, with 8 bases between. The CDR3 sequence is 12 residues long. The germline CDR1 and CDR2 sequences are SGHRS and YFSETQ. The CDR3 sequence is CASSVGVNEQFF. DNA for the CDR3: TGCGCCAGCAGCGTCGGGGTCAATGAGCAGTTCTTC.

The rearrangement uses TRBV10-3 and TRBJ1-5; 7 bases line up with TRBD1. V lost 10 bases, J lost 4 bases, and 7 bases stayed unmatched. This CDR3 is built from 13 residues. Germline V lookup: CDR1 ENHRY, CDR2 SYGVKD. CDR3: CATRTGLNQPQHF. The DNA of the CDR3 is TGTGCCACCAGGACAGGCCTGAATCAGCCCCAGCATTTT.

The chain has TRBV5-4 and TRBJ1-4; the D gene is possibly TRBD1 (5 bases). Germline values: CDR1 SGHNT, CDR2 YYREEE (reference sequence). CDR3 size: 16 residues. The V end was cut by 1 base, the J end by 5 bases, with 15 bases between. CDR3 amino acids: CASSLKIQGWNEKLFF. Here the CDR3 DNA reads TGTGCCAGCAGCTTGAAGATCCAGGGATGGAATGAAAAACTGTTTTTT.

V gene TRBV28 combines with J gene TRBJ2-5; 11 bases are a match to TRBD2. V was clipped by 6 bases and J by 0 bases; unmatched bases: 6. CDR1 is MDHEN and CDR2 is SYDVKM in the germline V gene. The CDR3 extends over 16 amino acids. The CDR3 spells CASSQGLAGDQETQYF. CDR3 DNA sequence: TGTGCCAGCAGCCAAGGACTAGCGGGTGACCAAGAGACCCAGTACTTC.

The chain combines TRBV5-4 with TRBJ1-4, with D perhaps TRBD1 (5 bases). The CDR3 loop spans 15 amino acids. Germline V lookup: CDR1 SGHNT, CDR2 YYREEE (reference sequence). Trimming cost V 2 bases and J 0 bases, with 8 bases left between them. The DNA for the CDR3 is TGTGCCAGCAGCTTACAGGTTACAACTAATGAAAAACTGTTTTTT. Protein sequence: CASSLQVTTNEKLFF. The entire variable domain, with the rest obtained from reference TRBV5-4 and TRBJ1-4, is as follows: ETGVTQSPTHLIKTRGQQVTLRCSSQSGHNTVSWYQQALGQGPQFIFQYYREEENGRGNFPPRFSGLQFPNYSSELNVNALELDDSALYLCASSLQVTTNEKLFFGSGTQLSVL.

This clone was counted only a few times. V gene TRBV19 combines with J gene TRBJ2-7; 8 positions agree with TRBD2. Germline V gives CDR1 LNHDA, CDR2 SQIVND (reference sequence). The CDR3 is 13 residues long. Losses at the gene ends were 6 bases for V and 4 bases for J; bases not matched to a gene: 5. CDR3 coding DNA: TGTGCCAGTAGCTACACTAGCGGATACGAGCAGTACTTC. Its translation: CASSYTSGYEQYF.

J is TRBJ1-4 and V is TRBV7-6; TRBD1 matches at 7 bases. V dropped 5 bases and J dropped 2; count of bases not matched to a gene: 8. CDR1 is SGHVS, CDR2 FNYEAQ, per germline. The CDR3 extends over 16 amino acids. The CDR3 bases are TGTGCCAGCAGCAAACAGGGGCTCCTGACTAATGAAAAACTGTTTTTT. Translation gives CASSKQGLLTNEKLFF.

The chain couples TRBV5-1 to TRBJ1-1; possible D gene TRBD1, 6 bases. Looked up from germline, CDR1 is SGHRS and CDR2 is YFSETQ. The CDR3 extends over 14 amino acids. The germline V and J ends were trimmed by 2 bases and 2 bases, with 10 bases remaining between them. CDR3 in amino acids: CASSFHGTNTEAFF. The CDR3 DNA is TGCGCCAGCAGCTTTCATGGGACAAACACTGAAGCTTTCTTT.

The chain has TRBV10-3 and TRBJ2-3; the match to TRBD1 covers 7 bases. CDR1 and CDR2 from the germline V gene are ENHRY and SYGVKD. V gave up 3 bases and J gave up 3 bases; unmatched junction bases: 9. This CDR3 region has 16 residues. The CDR3 DNA reads as TGTGCCATCAGTGAAGGGGCAGGGGGATTAACAGATACGCAGTATTTT. Its translation is CAISEGAGGLTDTQYF.

The chain links TRBV2 to TRBJ1-4; D is unresolved. This CDR3 spans 14 amino acids. Germline loops: CDR1 SNHLY, CDR2 FYNNEI. Trimming left V 4 bases short and J 0 bases short, with 6 bases between. The CDR3 nucleotides read TGTGCCAGCAGTGGGGCCGCAACTAATGAAAAACTGTTTTTT. It specifies CASSGAATNEKLFF.

CDR3 DNA sequence: TGTGCCAGCAGTTACAAGGCTTCGGGGGGCACAGATACGCAGTATTTT. It encodes CASSYKASGGTDTQYF. The chain couples TRBV6-5 to TRBJ2-3; perhaps TRBD2 as D (6 bases). CDR1 is MNHEY and CDR2 is SVGAGI in the germline V gene. V gave up 2 bases and J gave up 1 base, with 13 bases separating them. This CDR3 has 16 amino acids.

The chain recombines TRBV9 with TRBJ2-7; 10 bases agree with TRBD1. J gave up 2 bases and V 3 bases, and 5 bases lay outside the gene matches. The germline V gene has CDR1 SGDLS and CDR2 YYNGEE. This CDR3 is 15 amino acids long. DNA of the CDR3: TGTGCCAGCAGCGATTCCGGGACAGGGGCCTACGAGCAGTACTTC. This gives the protein CASSDSGTGAYEQYF.

The rearrangement uses TRBV4-1 and TRBJ2-1; D call uncertain. Germline-derived CDR1 and CDR2 are MGHRA and YSYEKL. Trimming stripped 1 base from V and 3 bases from J, with 13 bases between. The CDR3 runs 16 residues. In nucleotides, the CDR3 is TGCGCCAGCAGCCAAGTTAATCTATTGGTCTACAATGAGCAGTTCTTC. This encodes CASSQVNLLVYNEQFF.

This clone was seen just once. The genes are TRBV14 and TRBJ2-1, with 11 bases identical to TRBD2. V lost 5 bases, J lost 5 bases, and 5 bases stayed unmatched. Germline V CDR1 and CDR2: SGHDN, FVKESK. This CDR3 is built from 15 residues. CDR3 sequence (DNA): TGTGCCAGCAGCAGAGGGACTAGCGGAAACAATGAGCAGTTCTTC. Its protein product is CASSRGTSGNNEQFF.

This clone has more than one count but fewer than ten. At one boundary the junction diverges from the germline segment, which might be a read error. The chain has TRBV19 and TRBJ2-2; no definite D call. Looked up from germline, CDR1 is LNHDA and CDR2 is SQIVND (reference sequence). The CDR3 spans 12 residues. The CDR3 region has the DNA TGTGCCAGTTGTATCTTTACCGGGGAGCTGTTTTTT. Encoded protein: CASCIFTGELFF.

The chain links TRBV19 to TRBJ2-2, with D maybe TRBD1 (6 bases). The V end lost 6 bases, the J end lost 7 bases, and 12 bases lay between the germline ends. The CDR3 runs to 13 residues. CDR1 and CDR2 from the germline V gene are LNHDA and SQIVND (reference sequence). Written as DNA, the CDR3 is TGTGCCAGTAGGCTTAGGGGGATCGGGGAGCTGTTTTTT. It codes for CASRLRGIGELFF.

This chain joins TRBV4-2 and TRBJ2-7; 12 positions match TRBD2. J lost 5 bases, V lost 4 bases, and 6 bases had no gene match. CDR3 length equals 15 residues. Germline values: CDR1 LGHNA, CDR2 YNFKEQ. CDR3 nucleotides: TGTGCCAGCAGCCCTCGGACTAGCGGGATTAACGAGCAGTACTTC. Encoded protein: CASSPRTSGINEQYF.

The chain combines TRBV9 with TRBJ2-2; D not certain. Per germline, CDR1 SGDLS and CDR2 YYNGEE. V was trimmed by 0 bases and J by 1 base, leaving 7 bases between them. The CDR3 has 15 amino acids. CDR3 residues: CASSVGHLNTGELFF. The CDR3 region has the DNA TGTGCCAGCAGCGTAGGGCACCTGAACACCGGGGAGCTGTTTTTT.

This clone has just one count. The rearrangement joins TRBV9 to TRBJ2-5, with 7 bases that match TRBD2. Germline-derived CDR1 and CDR2 are SGDLS and YYNGEE. The CDR3 contains 13 residues. V lost 2 bases, J lost 5 bases, and 3 bases stayed unmatched. The CDR3 sequence is CASSVGGGETQYF. The CDR3 DNA reads as TGTGCCAGCAGCGTTGGGGGAGGGGAGACCCAGTACTTC. Filled out from reference TRBV9 and TRBJ2-5, the complete variable domain reads DSGVTQTPKHLITATGQRVTLRCSPRSGDLSVYWYQQSLDQGLQFLIQYYNGEERAKGNILERFSAQQFPDLHSELNLSSLELGDSALYFCASSVGGGETQYFGPGTRLLVL.

V gene TRBV2 combines with J gene TRBJ2-5; D uncertain. This CDR3 is 14 amino acids long. CDR1 is SNHLY, CDR2 FYNNEI, per germline. Trimming took 3 bases from V and 1 from J, leaving 9 bases between them. Here the CDR3 DNA reads TGTGCCAGCAGTGACTTCTATATCCAAGAGACCCAGTACTTC. It specifies CASSDFYIQETQYF. The full variable domain, rest sourced from reference TRBV2 and TRBJ2-5, is EPEVTQTPSHQVTQMGQEVILRCVPISNHLYFYWYRQILGQKVEFLVSFYNNEISEKSEIFDDQFSVERPDGSNFTLKIRSTKLEDSAMYFCASSDFYIQETQYFGPGTRLLVL.